Listed below are T cell receptor beta chains from one sample, sequenced in a study of T cells in Graves' hyperthyroidism and ophthalmopathy. TCRdb passed the multiplex PCR reads through MiXCR, listing each CDR3 protein once. The top ten clones hold 11% of a sample with over 300,000 distinct CDR3 sequences, around 13% of them seen once. The sequencing input was blood. These receptors were collected from an older woman with Graves' hyperthyroidism. The CDR3 runs from the conserved cysteine through the conserved F or W. Fields, in order: J gene, V gene, D gene, clone size, CDR3 protein, CDR3 DNA. The D gene is left open where the match is weak. Some rows mark clone size as missing; the rest say once, few, many or name a class of expanded clone.

j_call: TRBJ1-5
v_call: TRBV12-3/TRBV12-4
d_call: -
clone_size: many
cdr3_aa: CASSPAFRGQPQHF
cdr3_nt: TGTGCCAGCAGTCCTGCGTTTCGGGGTCAGCCCCAGCATTTT

j_call: TRBJ1-2
v_call: TRBV28
d_call: -
clone_size: many
cdr3_aa: CASSYPSHDYGYTF
cdr3_nt: TGTGCCAGCAGTTACCCAAGTCACGACTATGGCTACACCTTC

j_call: TRBJ2-7
v_call: TRBV20-1
d_call: -
clone_size: many
cdr3_aa: CSASLIGGSYEQYF
cdr3_nt: TGCAGTGCTAGTTTGATCGGGGGTAGCTACGAGCAGTACTTC

j_call: TRBJ2-1
v_call: TRBV12-3/TRBV12-4
d_call: -
clone_size: many
cdr3_aa: CASSPRISRRSPSYNEQFF
cdr3_nt: TGTGCCAGCAGTCCCCGCATTAGCCGACGCTCTCCTTCCTACAATGAGCAGTTCTTC

j_call: TRBJ2-7
v_call: TRBV19
d_call: TRBD1
clone_size: many
cdr3_aa: CASSWTGAYEQYF
cdr3_nt: TGTGCCAGTAGTTGGACAGGGGCCTACGAGCAGTACTTC

j_call: TRBJ2-7
v_call: TRBV7-3
d_call: TRBD2
clone_size: -
cdr3_aa: CASSPLLAGVYEQYF
cdr3_nt: TGTGCCAGCAGCCCCCTCTTAGCGGGAGTCTACGAGCAGTACTTC

j_call: TRBJ2-7
v_call: TRBV29-1
d_call: -
clone_size: many
cdr3_aa: CSVLDSSTYEQYF
cdr3_nt: TGCAGCGTTTTGGACAGTTCGACCTACGAGCAGTACTTC

j_call: TRBJ1-4
v_call: TRBV28
d_call: TRBD1
clone_size: many
cdr3_aa: CASTLLGQSFDNEKLFF
cdr3_nt: TGTGCCAGCACCCTCTTGGGACAGTCTTTCGATAATGAAAAACTGTTTTTT

j_call: TRBJ2-2
v_call: TRBV5-1
d_call: TRBD1
clone_size: many
cdr3_aa: CASSEGTAVSTGELFF
cdr3_nt: TGCGCCAGCAGCGAAGGGACAGCCGTCTCCACCGGGGAGCTGTTTTTT

j_call: TRBJ2-1
v_call: TRBV2
d_call: TRBD2
clone_size: many
cdr3_aa: CASSASGSLPEQFF
cdr3_nt: TGTGCCAGCAGTGCCAGCGGGAGTCTGCCTGAGCAGTTCTTC

j_call: TRBJ1-2
v_call: TRBV29-1
d_call: -
clone_size: few
cdr3_aa: CSVDGKGSYGYTF
cdr3_nt: TGCAGCGTTGACGGGAAGGGCAGCTATGGCTACACCTTC

j_call: TRBJ2-7
v_call: TRBV24-1
d_call: -
clone_size: many
cdr3_aa: CATSSDNYEQYF
cdr3_nt: TGTGCCACCAGTTCCGACAATTACGAGCAGTACTTC

j_call: TRBJ1-5
v_call: TRBV28
d_call: TRBD1
clone_size: many
cdr3_aa: CASRGPPGQVLQPQHF
cdr3_nt: TGTGCCAGCAGGGGCCCTCCGGGACAGGTTCTTCAGCCCCAGCATTTT

j_call: TRBJ1-1
v_call: TRBV5-5
d_call: TRBD1
clone_size: -
cdr3_aa: CASSLVDRETEAFF
cdr3_nt: TGTGCCAGCAGCTTGGTCGACAGGGAAACTGAAGCTTTCTTT

j_call: TRBJ1-2
v_call: TRBV4-1
d_call: -
clone_size: once
cdr3_aa: CASSPSNQRNYGYTF
cdr3_nt: TGCGCCAGCAGCCCCTCTAATCAGAGAAATTATGGCTACACCTTC

j_call: TRBJ2-3
v_call: TRBV5-1
d_call: -
clone_size: -
cdr3_aa: CASSLAFWRGGPDTQYF
cdr3_nt: -

j_call: TRBJ2-7
v_call: TRBV7-9
d_call: TRBD1
clone_size: few
cdr3_aa: CASSLGRQGDYEQYF
cdr3_nt: TGTGCCAGCAGCTTAGGGAGACAGGGTGACTACGAGCAGTACTTC

j_call: TRBJ2-7
v_call: TRBV7-9
d_call: TRBD2
clone_size: many
cdr3_aa: CASSLAGSGSSYEQYF
cdr3_nt: TGTGCCAGCAGCTTAGCGGGTAGCGGGAGCTCCTACGAGCAGTACTTC

j_call: TRBJ1-3
v_call: TRBV4-1
d_call: -
clone_size: -
cdr3_aa: CASSQGRGWGNTIYF
cdr3_nt: TGCGCCAGCAGCCAAGGGCGGGGATGGGGAAACACCATATATTTT

j_call: TRBJ2-3
v_call: TRBV7-3
d_call: -
clone_size: few
cdr3_aa: CASSLYGDTQYF
cdr3_nt: TGTGCCAGCAGCTTGTACGGAGATACGCAGTATTTT

j_call: TRBJ1-2
v_call: TRBV28
d_call: TRBD1
clone_size: many
cdr3_aa: CASSPTGAPIGGYTF
cdr3_nt: TGTGCCAGCAGCCCGACAGGGGCCCCAATTGGTGGCTACACCTTC

j_call: TRBJ2-1
v_call: TRBV11-3
d_call: TRBD2
clone_size: many
cdr3_aa: CASSSSGRFNEQFF
cdr3_nt: TGTGCCAGCAGCTCTAGCGGGAGGTTCAATGAGCAGTTCTTC

j_call: TRBJ1-1
v_call: TRBV20-1
d_call: -
clone_size: many
cdr3_aa: CSARGSAVNTEAFF
cdr3_nt: TGCAGTGCTAGAGGGTCGGCGGTGAACACTGAAGCTTTCTTT

j_call: TRBJ1-5
v_call: TRBV27
d_call: -
clone_size: -
cdr3_aa: CASSTWGSKSNQPQHF
cdr3_nt: TGTGCCAGCAGCACCTGGGGCTCTAAGTCGAATCAGCCCCAGCATTTT

j_call: TRBJ2-7
v_call: TRBV6-1
d_call: -
clone_size: many
cdr3_aa: CASSELGYEQYF
cdr3_nt: TGTGCCAGCAGTGAACTTGGGTACGAGCAGTACTTC

j_call: TRBJ2-7
v_call: TRBV6-5
d_call: TRBD2
clone_size: few
cdr3_aa: CASSYGVAGVYEQYF
cdr3_nt: TGTGCCAGCAGTTACGGAGTAGCGGGCGTATACGAGCAGTACTTC

j_call: TRBJ1-3
v_call: TRBV20-1
d_call: -
clone_size: many
cdr3_aa: CSAEASGGGTVNTIYF
cdr3_nt: TGCAGTGCCGAGGCATCCGGAGGGGGGACGGTGAACACCATATATTTT

j_call: TRBJ1-2
v_call: TRBV2
d_call: -
clone_size: many
cdr3_aa: CASSGRDRQNYGYTF
cdr3_nt: TGTGCCAGCAGTGGTAGGGACCGTCAGAACTATGGCTACACCTTC

j_call: TRBJ2-1
v_call: TRBV30
d_call: TRBD2
clone_size: many
cdr3_aa: CAWFKGLAGANEQFF
cdr3_nt: TGTGCCTGGTTCAAGGGACTAGCAGGGGCCAATGAGCAGTTCTTC

j_call: TRBJ1-2
v_call: TRBV12-3/TRBV12-4
d_call: -
clone_size: many
cdr3_aa: CASSPSEDRRNGYTF
cdr3_nt: TGTGCCAGCAGTCCATCGGAGGATCGGCGGAATGGCTACACCTTC

j_call: TRBJ1-5
v_call: TRBV6-1
d_call: TRBD1
clone_size: many
cdr3_aa: CASTGTGSNQPQHF
cdr3_nt: TGTGCCAGCACCGGGACAGGAAGCAATCAGCCCCAGCATTTT

j_call: TRBJ2-3
v_call: TRBV6-6
d_call: TRBD1
clone_size: many
cdr3_aa: CASSYSGQGADTQYF
cdr3_nt: TGTGCCAGCAGTTACTCGGGACAGGGCGCAGATACGCAGTATTTT

j_call: TRBJ2-5
v_call: TRBV12-3/TRBV12-4
d_call: -
clone_size: many
cdr3_aa: CASSPGHGAGETQYF
cdr3_nt: TGTGCCAGCAGCCCTGGTCACGGGGCGGGGGAGACCCAGTACTTC

j_call: TRBJ2-2
v_call: TRBV2
d_call: -
clone_size: many
cdr3_aa: CASSEAGELFF
cdr3_nt: TGTGCCAGCAGTGAGGCCGGGGAGCTGTTTTTT

j_call: TRBJ2-7
v_call: TRBV7-9
d_call: TRBD1
clone_size: many
cdr3_aa: CASSSAPGQAYEQYF
cdr3_nt: TGTGCCAGCAGCTCGGCCCCGGGACAGGCCTACGAGCAGTACTTC

j_call: TRBJ2-7
v_call: TRBV20-1
d_call: -
clone_size: few
cdr3_aa: CSASLGVAYEQYF
cdr3_nt: TGCAGTGCTAGTTTGGGGGTAGCCTACGAGCAGTACTTC

j_call: TRBJ2-3
v_call: TRBV27
d_call: -
clone_size: many
cdr3_aa: CASSPIGLGTDTQYF
cdr3_nt: TGTGCCAGCAGCCCGATTGGACTCGGCACAGATACGCAGTATTTT

j_call: TRBJ2-7
v_call: TRBV5-1
d_call: -
clone_size: many
cdr3_aa: CASSGITGSDEQYF
cdr3_nt: TGCGCCAGCAGCGGAATAACAGGGTCCGACGAGCAGTACTTC

j_call: TRBJ1-5
v_call: TRBV20-1
d_call: -
clone_size: -
cdr3_aa: CSAREPSRGGNQPQHF
cdr3_nt: TGCAGTGCTAGGGAACCGTCCCGCGGAGGCAATCAGCCCCAGCATTTT

j_call: TRBJ2-7
v_call: TRBV27
d_call: TRBD2
clone_size: many
cdr3_aa: CASSWAGGGSYEQYF
cdr3_nt: TGTGCCAGCAGTTGGGCGGGAGGAGGCTCCTACGAGCAGTACTTC

j_call: TRBJ1-6
v_call: TRBV7-2
d_call: -
clone_size: many
cdr3_aa: CASSWRHGSPLHF
cdr3_nt: TGTGCCAGCAGCTGGAGACACGGTTCACCCCTCCACTTT

j_call: TRBJ2-7
v_call: TRBV2
d_call: -
clone_size: many
cdr3_aa: CASIASYEQYF
cdr3_nt: TGTGCCAGCATAGCGAGCTACGAGCAGTACTTC

j_call: TRBJ2-2
v_call: TRBV24-1
d_call: TRBD1
clone_size: -
cdr3_aa: CATRGQGGAGELFF
cdr3_nt: TGTGCCACCAGGGGACAGGGGGGGGCCGGGGAGCTGTTTTTT

j_call: TRBJ1-5
v_call: TRBV2
d_call: -
clone_size: many
cdr3_aa: CASSGDGRGNQPQHF
cdr3_nt: TGTGCCAGCAGTGGGGACGGGAGGGGCAATCAGCCCCAGCATTTT

j_call: TRBJ2-6
v_call: TRBV11-2
d_call: -
clone_size: many
cdr3_aa: CASSLRLSGANVLTF
cdr3_nt: TGTGCCAGCAGCTTAAGGTTGTCTGGGGCCAACGTCCTGACTTTC

j_call: TRBJ1-2
v_call: TRBV3-1
d_call: TRBD1
clone_size: many
cdr3_aa: CASSLRGPHGYTF
cdr3_nt: TGTGCCAGCAGCCTCAGGGGGCCCCATGGCTACACCTTC

j_call: TRBJ2-7
v_call: TRBV20-1
d_call: -
clone_size: many
cdr3_aa: CSARAGAYEQYF
cdr3_nt: TGCAGTGCTAGAGCAGGGGCATACGAGCAGTACTTC

j_call: TRBJ1-3
v_call: TRBV30
d_call: -
clone_size: few
cdr3_aa: CAWTGVGGNTIYF
cdr3_nt: TGTGCCTGGACAGGGGTTGGTGGAAACACCATATATTTT

j_call: TRBJ2-7
v_call: TRBV20-1
d_call: TRBD2
clone_size: few
cdr3_aa: CSARGTSDYEQYF
cdr3_nt: TGCAGTGCTAGAGGGACTAGCGACTACGAGCAGTACTTC

j_call: TRBJ2-7
v_call: TRBV11-2
d_call: -
clone_size: many
cdr3_aa: CASSALGSYEQYF
cdr3_nt: TGTGCCAGCAGCGCCCTGGGGTCCTACGAGCAGTACTTC

j_call: TRBJ2-1
v_call: TRBV20-1
d_call: -
clone_size: many
cdr3_aa: CSVQRAGTHDNEQFF
cdr3_nt: TGCAGTGTCCAGAGGGCTGGGACTCACGACAATGAGCAGTTCTTC

j_call: TRBJ1-2
v_call: TRBV27
d_call: TRBD1
clone_size: many
cdr3_aa: CASSYRPGTALYGYTF
cdr3_nt: TGTGCCAGCAGTTACCGGCCCGGGACAGCCCTCTATGGCTACACCTTC

j_call: TRBJ2-3
v_call: TRBV28
d_call: TRBD2
clone_size: many
cdr3_aa: CASSLPPLSSSGGTTDTQYF
cdr3_nt: TGTGCCAGCAGTTTACCCCCACTATCCTCTAGCGGGGGGACAACAGATACGCAGTATTTT

j_call: TRBJ2-1
v_call: TRBV11-3
d_call: -
clone_size: many
cdr3_aa: CASSFRGGRLARHEQFF
cdr3_nt: TGTGCCAGCAGCTTCAGAGGCGGGCGGCTAGCTCGCCATGAGCAGTTCTTC

j_call: TRBJ2-5
v_call: TRBV28
d_call: -
clone_size: many
cdr3_aa: CASSGGGQQETQYF
cdr3_nt: TGTGCCAGCAGTGGGGGGGGGCAGCAAGAGACCCAGTACTTC

j_call: TRBJ2-7
v_call: TRBV29-1
d_call: -
clone_size: -
cdr3_aa: CSADLRPNSYEQYF
cdr3_nt: TGCAGCGCCGACCTTCGACCTAACTCCTACGAGCAGTACTTC

j_call: TRBJ1-2
v_call: TRBV29-1
d_call: TRBD1
clone_size: -
cdr3_aa: CSVGTGGYGYTF
cdr3_nt: TGCAGCGTGGGGACAGGGGGCTATGGCTACACCTTC

j_call: TRBJ2-3
v_call: TRBV11-2
d_call: -
clone_size: -
cdr3_aa: CASSLGWFTDTQYF
cdr3_nt: TGTGCCAGCAGCTTAGGTTGGTTCACAGATACGCAGTATTTT

j_call: TRBJ2-3
v_call: TRBV10-3
d_call: -
clone_size: many
cdr3_aa: CAISAGDSIQKSTQYF
cdr3_nt: TGTGCCATCAGTGCCGGGGATTCGATCCAGAAGTCTACGCAGTATTTT